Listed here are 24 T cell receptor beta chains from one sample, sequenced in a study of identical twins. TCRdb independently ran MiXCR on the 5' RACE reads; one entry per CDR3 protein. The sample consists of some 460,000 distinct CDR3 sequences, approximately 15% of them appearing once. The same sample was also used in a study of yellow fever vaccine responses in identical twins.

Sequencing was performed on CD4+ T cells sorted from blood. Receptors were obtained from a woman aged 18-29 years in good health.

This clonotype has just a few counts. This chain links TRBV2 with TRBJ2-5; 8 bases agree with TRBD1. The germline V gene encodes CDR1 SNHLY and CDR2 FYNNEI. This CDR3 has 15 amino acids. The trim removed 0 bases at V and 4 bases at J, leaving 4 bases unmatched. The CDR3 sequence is CASSEARTGRETQYF. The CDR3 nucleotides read TGTGCCAGCAGTGAAGCGAGGACAGGGAGAGAGACCCAGTACTTC.

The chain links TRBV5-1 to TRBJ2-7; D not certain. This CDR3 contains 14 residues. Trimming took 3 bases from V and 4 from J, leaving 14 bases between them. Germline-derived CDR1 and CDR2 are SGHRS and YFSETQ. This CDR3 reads CASSSRVATYEQYF. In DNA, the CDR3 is TGCGCCAGCAGCTCCCGGGTCGCTACATACGAGCAGTACTTC.

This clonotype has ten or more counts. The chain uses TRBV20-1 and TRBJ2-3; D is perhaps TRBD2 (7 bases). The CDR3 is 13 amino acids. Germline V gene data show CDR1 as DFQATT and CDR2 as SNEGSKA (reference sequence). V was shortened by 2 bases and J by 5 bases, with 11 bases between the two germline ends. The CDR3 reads CSARRGALDTQYF. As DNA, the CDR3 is TGCAGTGCTAGACGGGGGGCTTTAGATACGCAGTATTTT.

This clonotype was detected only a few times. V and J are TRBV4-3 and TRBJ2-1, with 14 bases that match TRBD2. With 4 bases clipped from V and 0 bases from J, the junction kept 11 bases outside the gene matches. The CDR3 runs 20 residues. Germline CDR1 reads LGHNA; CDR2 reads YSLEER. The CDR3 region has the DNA TGCGCCAGCAGCCGGGGGTTGGGGACTAGCGGGAGTCTCTCCTACAATGAGCAGTTCTTC. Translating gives CASSRGLGTSGSLSYNEQFF.

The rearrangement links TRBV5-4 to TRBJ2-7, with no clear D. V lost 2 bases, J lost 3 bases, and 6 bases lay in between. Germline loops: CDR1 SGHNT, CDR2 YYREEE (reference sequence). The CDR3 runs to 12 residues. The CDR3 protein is CASSFLNYEQYF. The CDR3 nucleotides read TGTGCCAGCAGCTTCCTAAACTACGAGCAGTACTTC.

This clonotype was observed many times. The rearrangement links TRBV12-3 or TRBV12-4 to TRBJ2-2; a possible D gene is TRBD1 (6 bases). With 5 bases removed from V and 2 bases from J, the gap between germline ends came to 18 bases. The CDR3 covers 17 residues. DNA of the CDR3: TGTGCCAGCAGTCCAAGATTTCCGGGACACAACACCGGGGAGCTGTTTTTT. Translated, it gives CASSPRFPGHNTGELFF.

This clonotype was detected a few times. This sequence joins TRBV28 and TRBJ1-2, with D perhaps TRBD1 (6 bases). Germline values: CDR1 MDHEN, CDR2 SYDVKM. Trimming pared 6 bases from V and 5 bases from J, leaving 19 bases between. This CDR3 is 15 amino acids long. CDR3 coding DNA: TGTGCCAGCAGAGAACCTACCGGGACACGATATGGCTACACCTTC. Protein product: CASREPTGTRYGYTF.

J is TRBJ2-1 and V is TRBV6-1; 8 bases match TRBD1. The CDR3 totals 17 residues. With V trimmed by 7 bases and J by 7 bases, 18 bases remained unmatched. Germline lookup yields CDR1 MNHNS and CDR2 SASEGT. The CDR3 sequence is CASIRRGRGRTVNEQFF. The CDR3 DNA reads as TGTGCCAGCATTCGTCGGGGCAGGGGGCGAACGGTGAATGAGCAGTTCTTC.

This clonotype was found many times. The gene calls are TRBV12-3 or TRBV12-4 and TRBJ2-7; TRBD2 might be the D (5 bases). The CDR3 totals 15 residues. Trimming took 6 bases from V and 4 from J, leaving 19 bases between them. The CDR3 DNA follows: TGTGCCAGCAGCTTTGGAGGTCGGTCGGATTACGAGCAGTACTTC. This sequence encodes CASSFGGRSDYEQYF.

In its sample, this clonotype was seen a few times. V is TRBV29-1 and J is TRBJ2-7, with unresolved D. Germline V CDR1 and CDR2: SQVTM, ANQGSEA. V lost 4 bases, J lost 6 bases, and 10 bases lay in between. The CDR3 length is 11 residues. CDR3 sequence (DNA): TGCAGCGTTGGAGGAGTGGGCGAGCAGTACTTC. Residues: CSVGGVGEQYF.

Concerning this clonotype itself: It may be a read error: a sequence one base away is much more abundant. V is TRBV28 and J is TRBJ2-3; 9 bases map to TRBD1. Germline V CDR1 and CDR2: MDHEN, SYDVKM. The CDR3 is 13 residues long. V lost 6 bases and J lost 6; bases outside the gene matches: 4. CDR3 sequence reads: CASRGTGLDTQYF. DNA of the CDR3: TGTGCCAGCAGGGGGACAGGGCTCGATACGCAGTATTTT.

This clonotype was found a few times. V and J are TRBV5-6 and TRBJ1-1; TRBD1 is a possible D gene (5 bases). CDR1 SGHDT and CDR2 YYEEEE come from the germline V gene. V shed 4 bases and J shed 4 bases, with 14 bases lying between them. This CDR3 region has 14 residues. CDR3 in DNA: TGTGCCAGCAGCCCCCCGACGGGGGGCACTGAAGCTTTCTTT. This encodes CASSPPTGGTEAFF.

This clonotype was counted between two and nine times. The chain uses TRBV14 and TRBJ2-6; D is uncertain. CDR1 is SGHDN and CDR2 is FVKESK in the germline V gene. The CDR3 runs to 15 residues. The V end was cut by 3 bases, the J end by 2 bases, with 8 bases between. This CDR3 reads CASSHLGPGANVLTF. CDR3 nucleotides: TGTGCCAGCAGCCATCTAGGACCTGGGGCCAACGTCCTGACTTTC.

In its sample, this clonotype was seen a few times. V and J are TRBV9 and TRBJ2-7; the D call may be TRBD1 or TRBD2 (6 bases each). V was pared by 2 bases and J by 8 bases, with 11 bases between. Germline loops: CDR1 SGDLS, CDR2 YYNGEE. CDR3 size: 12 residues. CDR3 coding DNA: TGTGCCAGCAGCGTTCCGGGGGCAAAGCAGTACTTC. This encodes CASSVPGAKQYF.

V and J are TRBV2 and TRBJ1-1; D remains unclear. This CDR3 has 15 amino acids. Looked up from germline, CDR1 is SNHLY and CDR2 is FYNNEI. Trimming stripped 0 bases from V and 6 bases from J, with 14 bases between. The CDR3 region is CASSEARRPSAEAFF. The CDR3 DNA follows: TGTGCCAGCAGTGAAGCGAGACGCCCCAGTGCTGAAGCTTTCTTT.

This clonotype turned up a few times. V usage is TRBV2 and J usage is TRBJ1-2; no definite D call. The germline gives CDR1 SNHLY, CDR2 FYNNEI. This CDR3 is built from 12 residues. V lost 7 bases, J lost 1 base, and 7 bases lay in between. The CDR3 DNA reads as TGTGCCAGCACCGTTGATAACTATGGCTACACCTTC. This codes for CASTVDNYGYTF.

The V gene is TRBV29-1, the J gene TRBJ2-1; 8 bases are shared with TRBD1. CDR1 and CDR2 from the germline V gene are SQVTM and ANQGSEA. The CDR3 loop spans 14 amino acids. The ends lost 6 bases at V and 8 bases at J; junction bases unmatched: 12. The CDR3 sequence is CSVVPTGVVDEQFF. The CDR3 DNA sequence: TGCAGCGTCGTACCGACAGGGGTAGTGGATGAGCAGTTCTTC.

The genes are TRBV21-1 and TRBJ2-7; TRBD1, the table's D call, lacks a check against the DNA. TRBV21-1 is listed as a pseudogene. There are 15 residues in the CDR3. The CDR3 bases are TGTGCCAGCAGCACCCCCCCGGGAAAACCCTACGAGCAGTACTTC. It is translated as CASSTPPGKPYEQYF.

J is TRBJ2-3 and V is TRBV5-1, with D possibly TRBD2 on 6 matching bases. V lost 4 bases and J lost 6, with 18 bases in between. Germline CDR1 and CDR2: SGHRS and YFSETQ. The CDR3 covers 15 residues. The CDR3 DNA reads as TGCGCCAGCAGCCGATTTGAGACTAGGGGTGATACGCAGTATTTT. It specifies CASSRFETRGDTQYF. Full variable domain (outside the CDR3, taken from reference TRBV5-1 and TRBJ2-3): KAGVTQTPRYLIKTRGQQVTLSCSPISGHRSVSWYQQTPGQGLQFLFEYFSETQRNKGNFPGRFSGRQFSNSRSEMNVSTLELGDSALYLCASSRFETRGDTQYFGPGTRLTVL.

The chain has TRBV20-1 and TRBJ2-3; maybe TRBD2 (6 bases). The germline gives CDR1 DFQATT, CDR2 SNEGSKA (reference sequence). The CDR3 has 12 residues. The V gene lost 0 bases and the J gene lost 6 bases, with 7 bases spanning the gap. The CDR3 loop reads CSARDLADTQYF. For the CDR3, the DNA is TGCAGTGCTAGAGATCTAGCGGATACGCAGTATTTT.

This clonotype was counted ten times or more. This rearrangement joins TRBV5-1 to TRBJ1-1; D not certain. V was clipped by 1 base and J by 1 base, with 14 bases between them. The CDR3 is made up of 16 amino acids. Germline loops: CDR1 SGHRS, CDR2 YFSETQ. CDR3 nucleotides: TGCGCCAGCAGCTTGCATCCCCTTGACAAGAACACTGAAGCTTTCTTT. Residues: CASSLHPLDKNTEAFF.

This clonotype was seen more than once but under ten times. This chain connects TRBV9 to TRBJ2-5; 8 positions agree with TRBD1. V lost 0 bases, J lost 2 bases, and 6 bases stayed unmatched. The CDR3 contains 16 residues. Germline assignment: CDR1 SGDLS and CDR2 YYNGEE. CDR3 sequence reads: CASSVGGTGDQETQYF. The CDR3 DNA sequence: TGTGCCAGCAGCGTAGGGGGGACAGGCGATCAAGAGACCCAGTACTTC.

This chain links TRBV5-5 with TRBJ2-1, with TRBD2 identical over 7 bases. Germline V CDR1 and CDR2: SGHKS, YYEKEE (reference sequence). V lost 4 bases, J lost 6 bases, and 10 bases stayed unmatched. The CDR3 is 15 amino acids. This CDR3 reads CASSPTSYTSNEQFF. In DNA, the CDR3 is TGTGCCAGCAGCCCGACTAGCTACACTTCCAATGAGCAGTTCTTC.

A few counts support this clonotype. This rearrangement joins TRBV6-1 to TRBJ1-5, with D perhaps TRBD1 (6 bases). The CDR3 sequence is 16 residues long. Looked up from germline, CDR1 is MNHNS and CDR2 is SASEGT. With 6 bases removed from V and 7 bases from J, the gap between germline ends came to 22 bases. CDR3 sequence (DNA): TGTGCCAGCAGACCGACAGGCTCCCGTTTCGCCCAGCCCCAGCATTTT. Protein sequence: CASRPTGSRFAQPQHF.